This T cell receptor (beta chain) is drawn from a study of CXCR4 blockade with PD-1 therapy in pancreatic cancer. Findings of the study overall: Clone frequency correlated with its number of distinct nucleotide rearrangements. Tumor clonality averaged about 0.14 versus 0.054 in healthy blood, not predicting survival.

A word on this clone: Its cognate antigen is unknown.

Patients who provided the archived tumor blocks had not received neoadjuvant therapy before surgery. Data came from immunoSEQ multiplex PCR; TCRdb stores just in-frame clones and leaves some out. The profile shows about 4,000 clones, less than 50% of them singletons. Between the trimmed V and J ends, which lost 5 bases and 3 bases, there was a span of 13 bases. In germline, CDR1 is LNHDA, CDR2 SQIVND (reference sequence). CDR3 length: 14 amino acids. The TCR sequence derives from a human donor with pancreatic ductal adenocarcinoma. The J gene is TRBJ1-2, the V gene TRBV19; D not resolved. Sequencing was carried out using tumor tissue. The CDR3 DNA is TGTGCCAGTAGTCCTACCGGGGAAGACTATGGCTACACCTTC. This codes for CASSPTGEDYGYTF.